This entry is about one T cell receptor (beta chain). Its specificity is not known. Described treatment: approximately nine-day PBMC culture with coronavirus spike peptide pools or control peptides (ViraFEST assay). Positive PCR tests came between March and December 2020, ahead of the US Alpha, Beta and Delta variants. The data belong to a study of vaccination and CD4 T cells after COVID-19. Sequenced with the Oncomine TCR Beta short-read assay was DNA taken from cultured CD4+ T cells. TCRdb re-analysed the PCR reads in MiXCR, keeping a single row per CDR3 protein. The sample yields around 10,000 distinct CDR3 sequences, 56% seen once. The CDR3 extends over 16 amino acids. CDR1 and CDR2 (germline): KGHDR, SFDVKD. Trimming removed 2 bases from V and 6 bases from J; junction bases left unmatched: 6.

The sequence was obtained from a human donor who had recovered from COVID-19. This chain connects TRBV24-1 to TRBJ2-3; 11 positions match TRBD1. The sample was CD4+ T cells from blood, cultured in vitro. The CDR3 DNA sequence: TGTGCCACCAGTGATTGGGGACAGGGGGGTGTCGATACGCAGTATTTT. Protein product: CATSDWGQGGVDTQYF.